Detailed here is one T cell receptor (beta chain). The antigen is unknown. It was with 60 Vbeta and 13 Jbeta primers that the PCR ran. TCRdb's table, derived via immunoSEQ multiplex PCR, lists solely in-frame clones and lacks some. The profile covers roughly 170,000 clones, with roughly four fifths appearing a single time and around 1.5% taken by the ten largest. This sample is drawn from a study of cytomegalovirus exposure and HLA in healthy donors. Regarding the study as a whole: Later analysis indicated greater clonal expansion among HLA-associated TCR beta chains than among equally common other chains.

This CDR3 spans 14 amino acids. Trimming cost V 4 bases and J 7 bases, with 11 bases left between them. CDR1 and CDR2 (germline): LNHDA, SQIVND (reference sequence). This TCR was sampled from a man aged 45-65 years in good health and CMV-seronegative. The chain joins TRBV19 to TRBJ1-6; D not resolved. The sequenced material came from PBMCs. DNA for the CDR3: TGTGCCAGTAGTACTTTTCGGGAAAATTCACCCCTCCACTTT. This encodes CASSTFRENSPLHF.